What follows are 19 T cell receptor beta chains derived from one specimen sequenced in a study of blood T cell repertoires in COVID-19. Method: immunoSEQ multiplex PCR; TCRdb's copy keeps in-frame clones and lacks some. The top ten hold 2% to 3% of the sample, which has about 170,000 clones, 85% to 90% seen once. The sequenced sample consisted of peripheral blood. The origin of the receptors is a woman of 80 years or more with COVID-19, enrolled during active disease.

V usage is TRBV28 and J usage is TRBJ2-5; D remains ambiguous. Germline V gene data show CDR1 as MDHEN and CDR2 as SYDVKM. The germline V and J ends were trimmed by 5 bases and 8 bases, with 18 bases remaining between them. This CDR3 is 14 amino acids long. CDR3 amino acids: CASSAPTTTRTQYF. For the CDR3, the DNA is TGTGCCAGCAGTGCTCCCACTACCACTCGCACCCAGTACTTC.

The J gene is TRBJ2-5, the V gene TRBV20-1, with 10 positions matching TRBD2. Trimming at V came to 6 bases and at J to 3 bases, leaving 7 bases not matched to a gene. Per germline, CDR1 DFQATT and CDR2 SNEGSKA (reference sequence). The CDR3 has 14 residues. CDR3 nucleotide sequence: TGCAGTGCCAGTCGGCTAGCGGGAGAAGAGACCCAGTACTTC. Translated, it gives CSASRLAGEETQYF.

The gene calls are TRBV5-1 and TRBJ2-2; TRBD2 is a possible D gene (6 bases). This CDR3 is built from 15 residues. Trimming removed 4 bases at V and 5 bases at J, with 15 bases between. Germline-derived CDR1 and CDR2 are SGHRS and YFSETQ. In DNA, the CDR3 is TGCGCCAGCAGCCTAAGTCCGGCGGGAACCGGGGAGCTGTTTTTT. Encoded protein: CASSLSPAGTGELFF.

The gene calls are TRBV5-1 and TRBJ2-3, with D possibly matching TRBD2 (5 bases). The CDR3 is made up of 16 amino acids. Per the germline V gene, CDR1 is SGHRS and CDR2 is YFSETQ. V shed 0 bases and J shed 3 bases, with 14 bases lying between them. The CDR3 reads CASSLGTSRRTDTQYF. The CDR3 region has the DNA TGCGCCAGCAGCTTGGGGACCTCCCGGAGGACAGATACGCAGTATTTT.

The gene calls are TRBV28 and TRBJ2-7; D is perhaps TRBD1 (6 bases). Germline V gives CDR1 MDHEN, CDR2 SYDVKM. The CDR3 consists of 14 residues. The V gene lost 6 bases and the J gene lost 4 bases, with 16 bases spanning the gap. CDR3 loop: CASSPGTIVYEQYF. The CDR3 coding sequence is TGTGCCAGCAGCCCTGGGACAATTGTATACGAGCAGTACTTC.

The chain joins TRBV5-1 to TRBJ1-3; the match to TRBD1 covers 7 bases. V lost 5 bases, J lost 4 bases, and 9 bases stayed unmatched. This CDR3 has 15 residues. Germline CDR1 reads SGHRS; CDR2 reads YFSETQ. The chain's CDR3 is CASRRDRVLGNTIYF. CDR3 nucleotide sequence: TGCGCCAGCAGGCGCGACAGGGTTTTGGGAAACACCATATATTTT.

The chain combines TRBV7-2 with TRBJ1-1, with unresolved D. This CDR3 spans 12 amino acids. Trimming removed 1 base from V and 7 bases from J, with 7 bases in between. Per the germline V gene, CDR1 is SGHTA and CDR2 is FQGNSA. Here the CDR3 DNA reads TGTGCCAGCAGCTTAGAATGGAGTGAAGCTTTCTTT. Residues: CASSLEWSEAFF.

The J gene is TRBJ1-3, the V gene TRBV18; TRBD1 matches at 8 bases. CDR1 KGHSH and CDR2 LQKENI come from the germline V gene. Germline trimming cut 6 bases from V and 3 bases from J; bases unmatched to any gene: 13. This CDR3 comprises 17 residues. The DNA of the CDR3 is TGTGCCAGCTCTCCAGCCTCAGGGGGCTTTGGTGGAAACACCATATATTTT. Translating it yields CASSPASGGFGGNTIYF.

This clone was observed once. The chain combines TRBV5-4 with TRBJ2-1; D not certain. CDR1 and CDR2 from the germline V gene are SGHNT and YYREEE (reference sequence). This CDR3 has 14 amino acids. Trimming removed 0 bases at V and 5 bases at J, with 9 bases between. The CDR3 DNA reads TGTGCCAGCAGCTTGGTTGGTACTAACAATGAGCAGTTCTTC. Residues: CASSLVGTNNEQFF. Based on the CDR3 plus reference TRBV5-4 and TRBJ2-1, the full variable domain is ETGVTQSPTHLIKTRGQQVTLRCSSQSGHNTVSWYQQALGQGPQFIFQYYREEENGRGNFPPRFSGLQFPNYSSELNVNALELDDSALYLCASSLVGTNNEQFFGPGTRLTVL.

The CDR3 loop is CASSFRSSNYGYTF. The CDR3 coding sequence is TGTGCCAGCAGTTTCCGTAGCTCTAACTATGGCTACACCTTC. The genes are TRBV6-5 and TRBJ1-2; no clear D gene. Per germline, CDR1 MNHEY and CDR2 SVGAGI. This CDR3 contains 14 residues. Trimming took off 4 bases at V and 0 bases at J, with 9 bases between the two ends.

This clone is a singleton in its sample. V usage is TRBV27 and J usage is TRBJ1-2; 7 bases line up with TRBD1. CDR3 length: 14 residues. Germline V gene lookup returns CDR1 MNHEY and CDR2 SMNVEV (reference sequence). Trimming cost V 8 bases and J 4 bases; bases outside gene matches: 10. In DNA, the CDR3 is TGTGCCAGCGCTGAAAAGGGGGCCCCCTATGGCTACACCTTC. It encodes CASAEKGAPYGYTF.

The J gene is TRBJ2-7, the V gene TRBV21-1; TRBD1 is taken as the D call from the table, unchecked against the DNA. TRBV21-1 is described as a pseudogene. The CDR3 totals 17 residues. The CDR3 DNA is TGTGCCAGCAGCAAACACGGACCGGGACAGGGGAAACACGAGCAGTACTTC. Its translation is CASSKHGPGQGKHEQYF.

This clone was seen only once. The V gene is TRBV19, the J gene TRBJ2-3; TRBD2 matches at 8 bases. Losses at the gene ends were 8 bases for V and 6 bases for J; bases not matched to a gene: 10. The germline CDR1 and CDR2 sequences are LNHDA and SQIVND (reference sequence). This CDR3 spans 14 amino acids. CDR3 sequence reads: CASSLAGGGDTQYF. CDR3 nucleotide sequence: TGTGCCAGTTCGCTAGCGGGCGGGGGCGATACGCAGTATTTT.

The chain links TRBV2 to TRBJ2-7; TRBD2 matches at 9 bases. Germline V gene data show CDR1 as SNHLY and CDR2 as FYNNEI. The V segment lost 0 bases and the J segment 3 bases; nucleotides outside the gene matches: 9. The CDR3 is 17 amino acids. The CDR3 sequence is CASSEAPGSGRSYEQYF. CDR3 DNA: TGTGCCAGCAGTGAAGCCCCGGGTAGCGGGAGAAGCTACGAGCAGTACTTC.

The rearrangement uses TRBV27 and TRBJ1-2, with D possibly TRBD1 on 5 matching bases. Germline lookup yields CDR1 MNHEY and CDR2 SMNVEV (reference sequence). With 7 bases removed from V and 8 bases from J, the gap between germline ends came to 17 bases. The CDR3 sequence is 13 residues long. This CDR3 is CASIGLGGGGYTF. Here the CDR3 DNA reads TGTGCCAGCATTGGGTTGGGGGGAGGCGGCTACACCTTC.

The V and J genes are TRBV20-1 and TRBJ2-2; TRBD2 might be the D (5 bases). This CDR3 is 15 amino acids long. The V and J ends lost 3 bases and 5 bases respectively, with 16 bases between them. Germline lookup yields CDR1 DFQATT and CDR2 SNEGSKA (reference sequence). The CDR3 spells CSASNQERTTGELFF. CDR3 bases: TGCAGTGCTAGTAATCAGGAAAGGACTACCGGGGAGCTGTTTTTT.

This clone came up once. The V and J genes are TRBV9 and TRBJ2-5; D gene unclear. Germline CDR1 reads SGDLS; CDR2 reads YYNGEE. V was cut by 0 bases and J by 5 bases, with 11 bases left in between. The CDR3 loop spans 14 amino acids. DNA for the CDR3: TGTGCCAGCAGCGTAGGTCCAGAGGTGGAGACCCAGTACTTC. The encoded protein is CASSVGPEVETQYF.

This chain links TRBV24-1 with TRBJ1-4, with 10 bases matching TRBD1. Germline lookup yields CDR1 KGHDR and CDR2 SFDVKD. The CDR3 consists of 18 residues. V shed 4 bases and J 7 bases; nucleotides not matched to a gene: 14. Here the CDR3 DNA reads TGTGCCACCAGTGAAACGCCGGGACAGGGGAAGGTCGGTGAAAAACTGTTTTTT. This encodes CATSETPGQGKVGEKLFF.

The rearrangement links TRBV2 to TRBJ2-1, with 11 bases identical to TRBD2. This CDR3 has 14 residues. V lost 6 bases to trimming and J lost 9 bases; unmatched junction nucleotides: 7. Germline V CDR1 and CDR2: SNHLY, FYNNEI. CDR3 protein: CASRLAGDSSEQFF. CDR3 nucleotides: TGTGCCAGCAGACTAGCGGGAGATAGCAGTGAGCAGTTCTTC. The full variable domain, in which reference TRBV2 and TRBJ2-1 provide the parts outside the CDR3, is EPEVTQTPSHQVTQMGQEVILRCVPISNHLYFYWYRQILGQKVEFLVSFYNNEISEKSEIFDDQFSVERPDGSNFTLKIRSTKLEDSAMYFCASRLAGDSSEQFFGPGTRLTVL.